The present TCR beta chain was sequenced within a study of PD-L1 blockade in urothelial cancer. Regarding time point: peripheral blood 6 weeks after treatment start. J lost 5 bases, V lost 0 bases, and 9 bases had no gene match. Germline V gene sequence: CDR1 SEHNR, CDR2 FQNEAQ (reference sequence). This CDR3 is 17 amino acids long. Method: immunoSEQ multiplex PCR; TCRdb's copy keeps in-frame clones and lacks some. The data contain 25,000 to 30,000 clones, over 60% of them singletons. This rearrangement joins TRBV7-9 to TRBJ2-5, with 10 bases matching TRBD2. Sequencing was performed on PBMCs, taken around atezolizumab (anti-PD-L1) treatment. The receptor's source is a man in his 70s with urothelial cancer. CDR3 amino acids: CASSLADSGGARETQYF. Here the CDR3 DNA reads TGTGCCAGCAGCTTAGCCGACAGCGGGGGGGCTCGGGAGACCCAGTACTTC. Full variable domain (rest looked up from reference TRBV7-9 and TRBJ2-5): DTGVSQNPRHKITKRGQNVTFRCDPISEHNRLYWYRQTLGQGPEFLTYFQNEAQLEKSRLLSDRFSAERPKGSFSTLEIQRTEQGDSAMYLCASSLADSGGARETQYFGPGTRLLVL.